This T cell receptor (beta chain) was recovered during a study of metastatic and nonmetastatic thyroid tumors. MiXCR was used by TCRdb to re-call the PCR reads. The data show more than 25,000 clones, approximately 10% seen once. No treatment had been given to any patient before thyroid surgery. This clone appeared many times. Germline V gives CDR1 LNHDA, CDR2 SQIVND (reference sequence). The CDR3 length is 18 residues. V was clipped by 5 bases and J by 5 bases; unmatched bases: 14. The sample taken for sequencing was blood. This sequence was found in a female donor with papillary thyroid cancer or a benign thyroid nodule (not recorded which). Some clones in this sample may be carry-over from other donors' samples. The rearrangement links TRBV19 to TRBJ2-7, with TRBD2 matching over 14 bases. For the CDR3, the DNA is TGTGCCAGTAGTCCTAGAGGACTAGCGGGAGGAATTAGCGACGAGCAGTACTTC. It specifies CASSPRGLAGGISDEQYF. Full variable domain (missing parts from reference TRBV19 and TRBJ2-7): DGGITQSPKYLFRKEGQNVTLSCEQNLNHDAMYWYRQDPGQGLRLIYYSQIVNDFQKGDIAEGYSVSREKKESFPLTVTSAQKNPTAFYLCASSPRGLAGGISDEQYFGPGTRLTVT.